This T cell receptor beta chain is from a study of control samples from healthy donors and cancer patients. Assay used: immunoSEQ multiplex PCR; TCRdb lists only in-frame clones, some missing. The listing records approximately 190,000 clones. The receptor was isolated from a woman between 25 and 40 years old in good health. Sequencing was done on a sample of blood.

The CDR3 DNA follows: TGTGCCAGCAGCTTAGACCAGAATCATCGCTACACCTTC. It translates to CASSLDQNHRYTF. This chain links TRBV7-9 with TRBJ1-2; D is undetermined. This CDR3 spans 13 amino acids. Germline assignment: CDR1 SEHNR and CDR2 FQNEAQ (reference sequence). With 1 base removed from V and 9 bases from J, the gap between germline ends came to 12 bases. Full variable domain (missing parts from reference TRBV7-9 and TRBJ1-2): DTGVSQNPRHKITKRGQNVTFRCDPISEHNRLYWYRQTLGQGPEFLTYFQNEAQLEKSRLLSDRFSAERPKGSFSTLEIQRTEQGDSAMYLCASSLDQNHRYTFGSGTRLTVV.